These T cell receptor beta chains were read from a single sample in a study of shared clonotypes between healthy human individuals. The repertoire was sequenced with immunoSEQ multiplex PCR; TCRdb's copy has only in-frame clones and lacks some. Of almost 750,000 clones detected, approximately 72% appear once; the ten largest clones hold less than 2%. The sample consisted of memory CD4+ T cells sorted from blood. Every receptor here comes from a woman in her 30s in good health. The CDR3 runs from the conserved cysteine through the conserved F or W. Each record gives: CDR3 protein, CDR3 DNA, J gene, D gene, clone size, V gene. A D gene is named only where the DNA matches it firmly. Not every row has a clone size; where given, it reads once, few, many or a size class.

CDR3: CASNRGETVNEQFF
DNA: TGTGCCAGCAATAGGGGGGAGACAGTCAATGAGCAGTTCTTC
J: TRBJ2-1
D: .
size: few
V: TRBV2

CDR3: CASSHGSGRPSTDTQYF
DNA: TGCGCCAGCAGCCACGGTAGCGGGAGGCCTAGCACAGATACGCAGTATTTT
J: TRBJ2-3
D: TRBD2
size: .
V: TRBV4-1

CDR3: CASSGAYQGQAAYEQYF
DNA: TGTGCCAGCAGTGGAGCCTACCAGGGACAGGCAGCCTACGAGCAGTACTTC
J: TRBJ2-7
D: TRBD1
size: once
V: TRBV6-1

CDR3: CASSERAGDPYEQYF
DNA: TGTGCCAGCAGTGAAAGGGCAGGGGACCCCTACGAGCAGTACTTC
J: TRBJ2-7
D: .
size: .
V: TRBV6-1

CDR3: CASSLDGGDYNEQFF
DNA: TGCGCCAGCAGCCTGGATGGAGGCGACTACAATGAGCAGTTCTTC
J: TRBJ2-1
D: .
size: few
V: TRBV5-1

CDR3: CASPEEQGLNYGYTF
DNA: TGTGCCAGCCCCGAGGAGCAGGGATTAAACTATGGCTACACCTTC
J: TRBJ1-2
D: .
size: once
V: TRBV2

CDR3: CASSERYNEQYF
DNA: TGTGCCAGCAGTGAGCGCTACAACGAGCAGTACTTC
J: TRBJ2-7
D: .
size: .
V: TRBV6-1

CDR3: CASSEGDRGPDTQYF
DNA: TGTGCCAGCAGTGAGGGGGACAGGGGGCCAGATACGCAGTATTTT
J: TRBJ2-3
D: TRBD1
size: once
V: TRBV2

CDR3: CASSSQLTGELFF
DNA: TGCGCCAGCAGCTCCCAGTTAACCGGGGAGCTGTTTTTT
J: TRBJ2-2
D: .
size: .
V: TRBV4-1

CDR3: CASSLTRVYNEQFF
DNA: TGCGCCAGCAGTTTAACCCGGGTCTACAATGAGCAGTTCTTC
J: TRBJ2-1
D: .
size: .
V: TRBV5-1

CDR3: CASSSLLGQGDYGYTF
DNA: TGTGCCAGCAGCTCCCTTCTTGGGCAGGGAGACTATGGCTACACCTTC
J: TRBJ1-2
D: .
size: once
V: TRBV11-2

CDR3: CASSVDRGSNNEQFF
DNA: TGCGCCAGCAGCGTAGACAGGGGCAGTAACAATGAGCAGTTCTTC
J: TRBJ2-1
D: TRBD1
size: .
V: TRBV5-1

CDR3: CASSLRPLGGYTF
DNA: TGCGCCAGCAGCTTGCGTCCCTTGGGTGGCTACACCTTC
J: TRBJ1-2
D: .
size: .
V: TRBV5-1

CDR3: CASSSQGTSGLSGELFF
DNA: TGTGCCAGCAGCTCGCAAGGGACTAGCGGTCTTTCCGGGGAGCTGTTTTTT
J: TRBJ2-2
D: TRBD2
size: .
V: TRBV5-8

CDR3: CASSRDRAQETQYF
DNA: TGTGCCAGCTCTAGAGACAGGGCGCAAGAGACCCAGTACTTC
J: TRBJ2-5
D: TRBD1
size: .
V: TRBV18

CDR3: CSVEELAGGYEQYF
DNA: TGCAGCGTTGAAGAACTAGCGGGAGGCTACGAGCAGTACTTC
J: TRBJ2-7
D: TRBD2
size: .
V: TRBV29-1

CDR3: CSVEGDGDEQYF
DNA: TGCAGCGTTGAAGGGGACGGAGACGAGCAGTACTTC
J: TRBJ2-7
D: .
size: once
V: TRBV29-1

CDR3: CASSPWTSQTYEQYF
DNA: TGTGCCAGCAGCCCCTGGACTAGCCAAACCTACGAGCAGTACTTC
J: TRBJ2-7
D: TRBD2
size: .
V: TRBV6-5

CDR3: CASSIPGFLYGYTF
DNA: TGTGCCAGTAGTATTCCGGGTTTCCTCTATGGCTACACCTTC
J: TRBJ1-2
D: .
size: .
V: TRBV19

CDR3: CASSIGLPAGEETQYF
DNA: TGCGCCAGCAGCATAGGACTACCAGCGGGAGAAGAGACCCAGTACTTC
J: TRBJ2-5
D: TRBD2
size: .
V: TRBV5-1

CDR3: CASSFASGSYEQYF
DNA: TGTGCCAGCAGCTTTGCTAGCGGGAGCTACGAGCAGTACTTC
J: TRBJ2-7
D: TRBD2
size: few
V: TRBV5-4

CDR3: CASSLNGSKNIQYF
DNA: TGTGCCAGCAGCCTTAATGGGTCCAAAAACATTCAGTACTTC
J: TRBJ2-4
D: .
size: few
V: TRBV7-2

CDR3: CASRGGLAGFRNEQFF
DNA: TGTGCCAGCAGGGGAGGACTAGCGGGATTTCGCAATGAGCAGTTCTTC
J: TRBJ2-1
D: TRBD2
size: .
V: TRBV28

CDR3: CASSSPADYSTDTQYF
DNA: TGCGCCAGCAGCTCACCAGCGGACTATAGCACAGATACGCAGTATTTT
J: TRBJ2-3
D: .
size: few
V: TRBV5-1

CDR3: CASSWADTQYF
DNA: TGTGCCAGCAGTTGGGCAGATACGCAGTATTTT
J: TRBJ2-3
D: .
size: .
V: TRBV28

CDR3: CASSLGTGSDTQYF
DNA: TGCGCCAGCAGCTTGGGCACTGGGTCCGATACGCAGTATTTT
J: TRBJ2-3
D: .
size: .
V: TRBV5-1

CDR3: CASSLYGQPQHF
DNA: TGTGCCAGCAGTTTATATGGACAGCCCCAGCATTTT
J: TRBJ1-5
D: .
size: few
V: TRBV28

CDR3: CASSPRSGKLFGPQHF
DNA: TGTGCCAGCAGCCCCCGTTCAGGGAAGTTGTTTGGGCCCCAGCATTTT
J: TRBJ1-5
D: .
size: .
V: TRBV5-8

CDR3: CASSVLPTDTQYF
DNA: TGCGCCAGCAGCGTCCTGCCTACAGATACGCAGTATTTT
J: TRBJ2-3
D: .
size: .
V: TRBV5-1

CDR3: CASSPSWGNEQFF
DNA: TGTGCCAGCAGCCCGTCGTGGGGTAATGAGCAGTTCTTC
J: TRBJ2-1
D: .
size: .
V: TRBV7-2

CDR3: CASSKDRASLSGANVLTF
DNA: TGTGCCAGCTCGAAGGACAGGGCCTCCCTCTCTGGGGCCAACGTCCTGACTTTC
J: TRBJ2-6
D: TRBD1
size: .
V: TRBV2

CDR3: CASSLTGDTQYF
DNA: TGTGCCAGCAGCTTGACGGGGGATACGCAGTATTTT
J: TRBJ2-3
D: .
size: .
V: TRBV11-3

CDR3: CASSATGGRYF
DNA: TGTGCCAGCAGTGCCACAGGGGGCAGGTACTTC
J: TRBJ2-7
D: TRBD1
size: .
V: TRBV28

CDR3: CASSEGQAGEKLFF
DNA: TGTGCCAGCAGTGAAGGACAGGCGGGTGAAAAACTGTTTTTT
J: TRBJ1-4
D: .
size: once
V: TRBV2

CDR3: CASSLHSGSGNTIYF
DNA: TGTGCCAGCAGCTTACACAGTGGGTCTGGAAACACCATATATTTT
J: TRBJ1-3
D: .
size: .
V: TRBV7-9

CDR3: CASSFGQTDTQYF
DNA: TGCGCCAGCAGCTTCGGCCAAACAGATACGCAGTATTTT
J: TRBJ2-3
D: .
size: many
V: TRBV5-1

CDR3: CASSVTSLFQGPQHF
DNA: TGTGCCAGTAGTGTTACTTCCCTCTTTCAGGGGCCCCAGCATTTT
J: TRBJ1-5
D: .
size: once
V: TRBV19

CDR3: CASSQTLWGRETQYF
DNA: TGTGCCAGCAGCCAAACCCTTTGGGGCCGGGAGACCCAGTACTTC
J: TRBJ2-5
D: .
size: .
V: TRBV27

CDR3: CAWRGVGLYEQYF
DNA: TGTGCCTGGAGGGGGGTGGGTCTCTACGAGCAGTACTTC
J: TRBJ2-7
D: .
size: .
V: TRBV30

CDR3: CASSLSTGGGTDTQYF
DNA: TGCGCCAGCAGCCTTTCGACAGGGGGAGGGACAGATACGCAGTATTTT
J: TRBJ2-3
D: TRBD1
size: many
V: TRBV4-1

CDR3: CASSLASADEQFF
DNA: TGTGCCAGCAGCTTAGCCAGCGCTGACGAGCAGTTCTTC
J: TRBJ2-1
D: .
size: .
V: TRBV11-3

CDR3: CASSLGSLNEKLFF
DNA: TGTGCCAGCAGCTTGGGCAGCTTAAATGAAAAACTGTTTTTT
J: TRBJ1-4
D: .
size: .
V: TRBV13

CDR3: CASSPALGSGYEQYF
DNA: TGTGCCAGCTCCCCAGCCCTTGGTAGCGGCTACGAGCAGTACTTC
J: TRBJ2-7
D: .
size: once
V: TRBV18

CDR3: CASNRGRVAGYTDTQYF
DNA: TGTGCCAGCAACAGGGGGCGGGTAGCGGGATACACAGATACGCAGTATTTT
J: TRBJ2-3
D: .
size: once
V: TRBV13

CDR3: CASSFTDKRGATQYF
DNA: TGTGCCAGCAGTTTTACCGACAAACGGGGGGCGACCCAGTACTTC
J: TRBJ2-5
D: .
size: .
V: TRBV28

CDR3: CSVGLRGGVGNTIYF
DNA: TGCAGCGTTGGCCTGCGGGGCGGCGTCGGAAACACCATATATTTT
J: TRBJ1-3
D: .
size: .
V: TRBV29-1

CDR3: CASSLVSRSPKPEAFF
DNA: TGTGCCAGCAGCTTGGTGAGCCGGTCCCCAAAGCCTGAAGCTTTCTTT
J: TRBJ1-1
D: .
size: .
V: TRBV5-5

CDR3: CASSWDGGTEAFF
DNA: TGCGCCAGCAGCTGGGACGGTGGGACTGAAGCTTTCTTT
J: TRBJ1-1
D: .
size: .
V: TRBV5-1

CDR3: CASSQDLFRGNEKLFF
DNA: TGTGCCAGCAGCCAGGATCTATTTAGGGGAAACGAAAAACTGTTTTTT
J: TRBJ1-4
D: .
size: few
V: TRBV4-2

CDR3: CASSLQIREQFF
DNA: TGTGCCAGCAGTCTGCAGATACGGGAGCAGTTCTTC
J: TRBJ2-1
D: .
size: .
V: TRBV28

CDR3: CASSLYPAGGVYEQYF
DNA: TGTGCCAGCAGTTTATACCCGGCAGGGGGCGTGTACGAGCAGTACTTC
J: TRBJ2-7
D: TRBD1
size: .
V: TRBV28

CDR3: CSATQGETQYF
DNA: TGCAGTGCCACCCAAGGGGAGACCCAGTACTTC
J: TRBJ2-5
D: .
size: .
V: TRBV20-1

CDR3: CASSPRLDSDTQYF
DNA: TGTGCCAGCTCACCTCGCCTAGATTCAGATACGCAGTATTTT
J: TRBJ2-3
D: .
size: .
V: TRBV18